This entry lists 7 T cell receptor beta chains sequenced from one sample in a study of blood T cell repertoires in COVID-19. Using immunoSEQ multiplex PCR, the repertoire was profiled, and TCRdb retains in-frame clones only, with some absent. The sample lists about 300,000 clones; about 90% were seen once. The sample comprised peripheral blood. The receptor set was obtained from a woman younger than 45 with COVID-19, enrolled during active disease.

The chain uses TRBV5-5 and TRBJ1-1, with a possible D match to TRBD1 (6 bases). With 1 base removed from V and 4 bases from J, the gap between germline ends came to 14 bases. Germline V gives CDR1 SGHKS, CDR2 YYEKEE (reference sequence). This CDR3 has 15 amino acids. CDR3 region: CASSLSVGARTEAFF. The DNA for the CDR3 is TGTGCCAGCAGCTTGAGTGTGGGGGCGCGCACTGAAGCTTTCTTT.

This rearrangement joins TRBV2 to TRBJ2-2, with TRBD1 identical over 10 bases. V dropped 6 bases and J dropped 10; count of bases not matched to a gene: 8. CDR1 is SNHLY, CDR2 FYNNEI, per germline. CDR3 length: 14 residues. The CDR3 nucleotides are TGTGCCAGCAGGACCCCCGGGACAGGGGTGGAGCTGTTTTTT. Translated: CASRTPGTGVELFF. The entire variable domain, with the rest obtained from reference TRBV2 and TRBJ2-2, is as follows: EPEVTQTPSHQVTQMGQEVILRCVPISNHLYFYWYRQILGQKVEFLVSFYNNEISEKSEIFDDQFSVERPDGSNFTLKIRSTKLEDSAMYFCASRTPGTGVELFFGEGSRLTVL.

The chain links TRBV3-1 (or the pseudogene TRBV3-2) to TRBJ2-3, with D possibly matching TRBD2 (5 bases). Trimming shortened V by 1 base and J by 0 bases, and 8 bases separated the two germline ends. Germline values: CDR1 LGHDT, CDR2 YNNKEL (reference sequence). This CDR3 has 15 amino acids. The CDR3 nucleotides are TGTGCCAGCAGCCAAGCAGGCGGGAGCACAGATACGCAGTATTTT. The encoded protein is CASSQAGGSTDTQYF.

The V gene is TRBV2, the J gene TRBJ2-2, with a possible D match to TRBD1 (6 bases). V lost 10 bases and J lost 7, with 31 bases in between. Germline CDR1 reads SNHLY; CDR2 reads FYNNEI. The length of the CDR3 is 18 residues. Here the CDR3 reads CAIPRHNRGGEIIGELFF. In nucleotides, the CDR3 is TGTGCCATCCCTCGACATAACAGAGGGGGAGAAATCATCGGGGAGCTGTTTTTT.

The chain uses TRBV5-4 and TRBJ2-2; 10 bases are a match to TRBD2. Trimming removed 6 bases from V and 7 bases from J; junction bases left unmatched: 9. The germline V gene has CDR1 SGHNT and CDR2 YYREEE (reference sequence). The CDR3 is 15 residues long. CDR3 amino acids: CASTKRGGPGGELFF. CDR3 bases: TGTGCCAGCACCAAGCGGGGGGGGCCTGGCGGGGAGCTGTTTTTT. Drawing the rest from reference TRBV5-4 and TRBJ2-2, the complete variable domain is ETGVTQSPTHLIKTRGQQVTLRCSSQSGHNTVSWYQQALGQGPQFIFQYYREEENGRGNFPPRFSGLQFPNYSSELNVNALELDDSALYLCASTKRGGPGGELFFGEGSRLTVL.

This clone was seen only once. Written as DNA, the CDR3 is TGCAGCGTTGATAAGGGCCGGGGCACTGAAGCTTTCTTT. Its translation: CSVDKGRGTEAFF. This chain connects TRBV29-1 to TRBJ1-1; D call uncertain. CDR3 length: 13 residues. The germline V gene encodes CDR1 SQVTM and CDR2 ANQGSEA. Trimming stripped 3 bases from V and 4 bases from J, with 12 bases between.

The rearrangement uses TRBV6-5 and TRBJ2-2; D unclear. The germline V and J ends were trimmed by 2 bases and 4 bases, with 8 bases remaining between them. The CDR3 spans 14 residues. In germline, CDR1 is MNHEY, CDR2 SVGAGI. The CDR3 protein is CASSYKASTGELFF. Here the CDR3 DNA reads TGTGCCAGCAGTTACAAAGCTAGCACCGGGGAGCTGTTTTTT.